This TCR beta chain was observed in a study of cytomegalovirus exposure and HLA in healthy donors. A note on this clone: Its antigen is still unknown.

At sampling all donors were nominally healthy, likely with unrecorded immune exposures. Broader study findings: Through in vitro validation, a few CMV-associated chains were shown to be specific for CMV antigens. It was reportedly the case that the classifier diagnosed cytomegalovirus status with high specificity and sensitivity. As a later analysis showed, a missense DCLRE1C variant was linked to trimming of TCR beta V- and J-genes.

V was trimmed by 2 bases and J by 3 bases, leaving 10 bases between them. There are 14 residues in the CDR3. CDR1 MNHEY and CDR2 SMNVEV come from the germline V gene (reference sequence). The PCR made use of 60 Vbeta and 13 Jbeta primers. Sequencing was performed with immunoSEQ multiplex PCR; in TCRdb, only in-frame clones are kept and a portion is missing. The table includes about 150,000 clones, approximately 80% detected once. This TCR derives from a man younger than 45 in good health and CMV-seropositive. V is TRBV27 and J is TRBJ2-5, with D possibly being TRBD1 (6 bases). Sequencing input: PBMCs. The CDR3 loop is CASSLGGQEETQYF. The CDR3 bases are TGTGCCAGCAGTTTAGGGGGACAAGAAGAGACCCAGTACTTC.